This T cell receptor beta chain appears in the sequencing data of a study of blood T cell repertoires in COVID-19. In the study overall: PBMCs, B-cell-depleted T cells, or T cells provided the cDNA or gDNA that made up the material.

Authors' analysis steps: For nucleated cells, counts were estimated from reference gene primer amplification. Profiled with immunoSEQ multiplex PCR; TCRdb holds only in-frame clones, not every one. That table supplies the V and J calls and clone size; D and trimming were determined from the DNA. Of 60,000 to 70,000 clones in the sample, 70% to 90% were seen once. This clone showed up just once. The receptor's source is a woman aged 60-75 years with acute or convalescent COVID-19. Sequences were obtained from peripheral blood.

The DNA of the CDR3 is TGCGCCAGCAGACCCGGGACAGGGACCGCTGGCTACACCTTC. This sequence encodes CASRPGTGTAGYTF. The chain is built from TRBV5-1 and TRBJ1-2; 9 bases are a match to TRBD1. CDR1 is SGHRS, CDR2 YFSETQ, per germline. The CDR3 contains 14 residues. V shed 5 bases and J 7 bases; nucleotides not matched to a gene: 9. Full variable domain (outside the CDR3, taken from reference TRBV5-1 and TRBJ1-2): KAGVTQTPRYLIKTRGQQVTLSCSPISGHRSVSWYQQTPGQGLQFLFEYFSETQRNKGNFPGRFSGRQFSNSRSEMNVSTLELGDSALYLCASRPGTGTAGYTFGSGTRLTVV.